This T cell receptor (beta chain) was obtained from a study of blood T cell repertoires in COVID-19. Study overall: Samples came from the United States, Italy and Spain, spanning acute and convalescent COVID-19.

Per the original methods: Estimation of nucleated cell counts relied on the amplification of reference gene primers. Sequencing was performed with immunoSEQ multiplex PCR; in TCRdb, only in-frame clones are kept and a portion is missing. V and J calls and clone size are as listed in that table; D and trimming were resolved from the DNA. The sample contains some 180,000 clones, over 75% of which appear only once. A single count supports this clone. Trimming at V came to 0 bases and at J to 7 bases, leaving 9 bases not matched to a gene. This CDR3 comprises 15 residues. Germline lookup yields CDR1 SGHKS and CDR2 YYEKEE (reference sequence).

The receptor was derived from a man in his fifties who had recovered from COVID-19. Sequencing input: peripheral blood. The gene calls are TRBV5-5 and TRBJ1-2, with 7 bases matching TRBD1. CDR3 loop: CASSLAVETGIGYTF. As DNA, the CDR3 is TGTGCCAGCAGCTTGGCGGTGGAGACAGGGATTGGCTACACCTTC.